This is a list of T cell receptor beta chains from one sample in a study of shared clonotypes between healthy human individuals. Produced via immunoSEQ multiplex PCR; TCRdb's table is partial and in-frame only. The sample comprises almost 700,000 clones, around 92% of which are singletons, and 20% to 25% rests with the top ten. Sequenced: naive CD8+ T cells sorted from blood. Receptors were obtained from a man aged 25-45 years in good health. Both conserved end residues are part of each CDR3. The order of the fields is D gene, V gene, J gene, clone size, CDR3 DNA, CDR3 protein. The D gene is left open where the match is weak. Not every row has a clone size; where given, it reads once, few, many or a size class.

>TRBD2|TRBV28|TRBJ2-1|-
TGTGCCAGCAGCAGAGCGGGACCCAATGAGCAGTTCTTC
CASSRAGPNEQFF
>TRBD2|TRBV9|TRBJ2-7|-
TGTGCCAGCAGCGTAGCTAGCGGGAGGGCCCCCTACTACGAGCAGTACTTC
CASSVASGRAPYYEQYF
>-|TRBV27|TRBJ2-3|-
TGTGCCAGCAGTTTAGGTCACGGCACAGATACGCAGTATTTT
CASSLGHGTDTQYF
>TRBD1|TRBV7-9|TRBJ2-1|-
TGTGCCAGCAGCCTAGGGTCCGGGACAGGGGGTTACAATGAGCAGTTCTTC
CASSLGSGTGGYNEQFF
>TRBD2|TRBV27|TRBJ2-2|-
TGTGCCAGCAGCCCGGGGACTAGCGGGAGGGGATTGGGGGAGCTGTTTTTT
CASSPGTSGRGLGELFF
>-|TRBV30|TRBJ2-7|-
TGTGCCTGGAGTGGGGGATCCGGAACTAGCGAGCAGTACTTC
CAWSGGSGTSEQYF
>TRBD2|TRBV14|TRBJ2-7|-
TGTGCCAGCAGCCCCTGGACTAGCGGAAACCCTTACGAGCAGTACTTC
CASSPWTSGNPYEQYF
>TRBD2|TRBV28|TRBJ2-7|-
TGTGCCAGCAGTCCTCGGGAGGGCCTTCGTTTCTACGAGCAGTACTTC
CASSPREGLRFYEQYF
>TRBD1|TRBV5-6|TRBJ2-1|-
TGTGCCAGCAGCTTGGCCGGGACAGAATACAATGAGCAGTTCTTC
CASSLAGTEYNEQFF
>TRBD2|TRBV10-3|TRBJ2-2|-
TGTGCCATCACCGAGCGGGAGGGCCGCACCGGGGAGCTGTTTTTT
CAITEREGRTGELFF
>TRBD1|TRBV4-3|TRBJ1-1|-
TGCGCCAGCAGCAAAACAGGGGGCACTGAAGCTTTCTTT
CASSKTGGTEAFF
>-|TRBV5-4|TRBJ2-1|-
TGTGCCAGCAGCTTTTTCGGTGAGCAGTTCTTC
CASSFFGEQFF
>-|TRBV7-9|TRBJ2-1|-
TGTGCCAGCAGCCAGACGTTGACGAACAATGAGCAGTTCTTC
CASSQTLTNNEQFF
>-|TRBV4-1|TRBJ2-7|once
TGCGCCAGCAGCCAAGAGGGATTCAGCTCCTACGAGCAGTACTTC
CASSQEGFSSYEQYF
>-|TRBV30|TRBJ1-2|-
TGTGCCTACCCGACGGCCAGCAACTATGGCTACACCTTC
CAYPTASNYGYTF
>-|TRBV27|TRBJ2-2|-
TGTGCCAGCAGTTTAGTCAGGAACACCGGGGAGCTGTTTTTT
CASSLVRNTGELFF
>TRBD2|TRBV6-1|TRBJ2-1|-
TGTGCCAGCAGTGAACTAGCGGGAGTTTTTAGTGAGCAGTTCTTC
CASSELAGVFSEQFF
>-|TRBV27|TRBJ1-3|once
TGTGCCAGCAGTTTATATGGGGGCGGAAACACCATATATTTT
CASSLYGGGNTIYF
>-|TRBV27|TRBJ2-1|-
TGTGCCAGCAGTTTATCGGCCCCCAGGTACAATGAGCAGTTCTTC
CASSLSAPRYNEQFF
>-|TRBV7-9|TRBJ1-5|few
TGTGCCAGCAGCACGACGGCACGCAATCAGCCCCAGCATTTT
CASSTTARNQPQHF
>TRBD2|TRBV18|TRBJ2-1|-
TGTGCCAGCTCACCCCTAGCGGGCTCCTACAATGAGCAGTTCTTC
CASSPLAGSYNEQFF
>-|TRBV11-3|TRBJ2-2|-
TGTGCCAGCCAGGATAGAAACACCGGGGAGCTGTTTTTT
CASQDRNTGELFF
>-|TRBV7-6|TRBJ2-1|-
TGTGCCAGCAGCGCCCCGTGGACACCTATAAATGAGCAGTTCTTC
CASSAPWTPINEQFF
>-|TRBV7-9|TRBJ2-7|-
TGTGCCGCCACCTCTAGCACAGTCGAGGTAGACTACGAGCAGTACTTC
CAATSSTVEVDYEQYF
>-|TRBV6-6|TRBJ1-1|-
TGTGCCAGCAGTTACGAGGTGAACACTGAAGCTTTCTTT
CASSYEVNTEAFF
>TRBD1|TRBV5-4|TRBJ2-1|-
TGTGCCAGCAGCTTAGGGACAGGGGTAAACAATGAGCAGTTCTTC
CASSLGTGVNNEQFF
>TRBD1|TRBV11-2|TRBJ2-4|once
TGTGCCAGCAGCATAGAGACAGGGCCCAAAAACATTCAGTACTTC
CASSIETGPKNIQYF
>-|TRBV7-9|TRBJ2-5|-
TGTGCCAGCAGGTACCGGGACTTGGAAGAGACCCAGTACTTC
CASRYRDLEETQYF
>TRBD2|TRBV6-1|TRBJ2-7|-
TGTGCCAGCAGGGAGAGGTCTAGCGGCTCCTACGAGCAGTACTTC
CASRERSSGSYEQYF
>-|TRBV19|TRBJ2-2|-
TGTGCCAGTAGCAACCCCAGAGCGCACACCGGGGAGCTGTTTTTT
CASSNPRAHTGELFF
>-|TRBV7-2|TRBJ2-1|-
TGTGCCAGCAGTACCTCCTACAATGAGCAGTTCTTC
CASSTSYNEQFF
>-|TRBV20-1|TRBJ2-7|-
TGCAGTGCTAGAGATTGGGCCGAGCAGTACTTC
CSARDWAEQYF
>-|TRBV5-6|TRBJ1-1|-
TGTGCCAGCAGCTTGGTGGGTGAAAGGGCGAACACTGAAGCTTTCTTT
CASSLVGERANTEAFF